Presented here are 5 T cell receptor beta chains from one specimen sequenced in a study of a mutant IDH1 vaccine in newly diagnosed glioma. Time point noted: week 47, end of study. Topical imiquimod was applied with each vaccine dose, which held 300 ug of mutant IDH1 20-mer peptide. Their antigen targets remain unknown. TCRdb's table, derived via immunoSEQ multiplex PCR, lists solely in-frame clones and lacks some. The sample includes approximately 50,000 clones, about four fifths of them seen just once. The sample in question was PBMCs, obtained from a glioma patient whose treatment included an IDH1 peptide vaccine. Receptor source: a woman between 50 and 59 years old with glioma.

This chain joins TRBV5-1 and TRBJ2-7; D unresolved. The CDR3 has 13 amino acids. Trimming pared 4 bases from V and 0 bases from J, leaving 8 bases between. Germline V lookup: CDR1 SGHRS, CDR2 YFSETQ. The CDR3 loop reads CASSLRSSYEQYF. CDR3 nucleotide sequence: TGCGCCAGCAGCCTGAGGAGCTCCTACGAGCAGTACTTC.

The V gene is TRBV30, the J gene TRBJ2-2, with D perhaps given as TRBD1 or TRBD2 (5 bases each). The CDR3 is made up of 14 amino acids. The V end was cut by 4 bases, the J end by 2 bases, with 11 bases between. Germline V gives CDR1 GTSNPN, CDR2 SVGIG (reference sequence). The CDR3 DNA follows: TGTGCCTGGAAAAGAGGGGCTAACACCGGGGAGCTGTTTTTT. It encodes CAWKRGANTGELFF.

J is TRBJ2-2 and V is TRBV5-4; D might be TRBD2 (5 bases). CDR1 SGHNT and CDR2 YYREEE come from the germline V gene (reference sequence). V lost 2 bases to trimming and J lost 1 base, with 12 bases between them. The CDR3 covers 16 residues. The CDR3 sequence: CASSLGGAVNTGELFF. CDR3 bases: TGTGCCAGCAGCTTAGGAGGAGCGGTGAACACCGGGGAGCTGTTTTTT.

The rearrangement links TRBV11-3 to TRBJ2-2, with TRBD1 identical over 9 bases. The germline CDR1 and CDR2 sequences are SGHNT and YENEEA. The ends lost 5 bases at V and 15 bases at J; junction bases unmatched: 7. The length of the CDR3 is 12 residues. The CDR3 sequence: CASSRGTGKVFF. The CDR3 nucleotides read TGTGCCAGCAGCCGCGGGACAGGGAAGGTGTTTTTT.

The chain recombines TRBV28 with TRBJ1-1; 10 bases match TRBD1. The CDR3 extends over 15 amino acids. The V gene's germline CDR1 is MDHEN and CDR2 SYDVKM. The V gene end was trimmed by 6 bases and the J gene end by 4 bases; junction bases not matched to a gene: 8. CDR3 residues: CASRQTGDRGTEAFF. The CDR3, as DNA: TGTGCCAGCAGACAAACTGGGGACAGGGGCACTGAAGCTTTCTTT.